These 11 T cell receptor beta chains originate from one sample sequenced in a study of cytomegalovirus exposure and HLA in healthy donors. Primers included in the PCR were 60 Vbeta and 13 Jbeta primers. Produced via immunoSEQ multiplex PCR; TCRdb's table is partial and in-frame only. The sample lists 100,000 or so clones; 67% were seen once. What was sequenced was PBMCs. The receptor set was obtained from a man aged 30 to 39 in good health and CMV-seronegative.

V gene TRBV19 combines with J gene TRBJ1-2; 7 bases fit TRBD1. The CDR3 runs 14 residues. Germline V CDR1 and CDR2: LNHDA, SQIVND (reference sequence). With V trimmed by 5 bases and J by 4 bases, 7 bases remained unmatched. As DNA, the CDR3 is TGTGCCAGTAGTTTCGTCCAGGGGGGCTATGGCTACACCTTC. It codes for CASSFVQGGYGYTF.

This clone was counted only a few times. The V and J genes are TRBV19 and TRBJ1-5; 7 bases line up with TRBD1. The CDR3 length is 15 residues. Germline CDR1 reads LNHDA; CDR2 reads SQIVND (reference sequence). With 1 base clipped from V and 2 bases from J, the junction kept 2 bases outside the gene matches. The CDR3 DNA is TGTGCCAGTAGTATAGGAGGGACAGGCAATCAGCCCCAGCATTTT. Translated, it gives CASSIGGTGNQPQHF.

The V call is TRBV7-8, the J call TRBJ2-3, with 13 bases that match TRBD2. The CDR3 is made up of 15 amino acids. V lost 5 bases and J lost 4; bases outside the gene matches: 3. Germline CDR1 reads SGHVS; CDR2 reads FQNEAQ. The CDR3 loop reads CASSRGLAGADTQYF. As DNA, the CDR3 is TGTGCCAGCAGCCGCGGACTAGCGGGGGCAGATACGCAGTATTTT.

This clone was seen a handful of times. The chain is built from TRBV7-2 and TRBJ1-3; tentative D call: TRBD1 (6 bases). CDR1 and CDR2 from the germline V gene are SGHTA and FQGNSA. V lost 5 bases and J 4 bases, leaving 9 bases between the germline ends. This CDR3 is 13 amino acids long. The CDR3: CASSRTEGNTIYF. Here the CDR3 DNA reads TGTGCCAGCAGCAGGACAGAGGGAAACACCATATATTTT.

This clone was observed once. The rearrangement uses TRBV7-2 and TRBJ1-4; 8 bases agree with TRBD1. The CDR3 is made up of 15 amino acids. J lost 4 bases, V lost 7 bases, and 8 bases had no gene match. The V gene's germline CDR1 is SGHTA and CDR2 FQGNSA. CDR3 sequence reads: CASIIRTGSNEKLFF. CDR3 coding DNA: TGTGCCAGCATCATCAGGACAGGGAGTAATGAAAAACTGTTTTTT.

J is TRBJ1-2 and V is TRBV5-1; TRBD1 might be the D (5 bases). Trimming shortened V by 7 bases and J by 8 bases, and 12 bases separated the two germline ends. The CDR3 extends over 11 amino acids. In germline, CDR1 is SGHRS, CDR2 YFSETQ. This CDR3 is CASGDLGGYTF. DNA for the CDR3: TGCGCCAGCGGGGACTTGGGGGGCTACACCTTC. Complete variable domain (other parts from reference TRBV5-1 and TRBJ1-2): KAGVTQTPRYLIKTRGQQVTLSCSPISGHRSVSWYQQTPGQGLQFLFEYFSETQRNKGNFPGRFSGRQFSNSRSEMNVSTLELGDSALYLCASGDLGGYTFGSGTRLTVV.

The J gene is TRBJ2-7, the V gene TRBV30, with D unclear. V dropped 1 base and J dropped 3 bases, with 7 bases sitting between them. The germline V gene encodes CDR1 GTSNPN and CDR2 SVGIG (reference sequence). CDR3 length equals 12 residues. This CDR3 is CAWSDIDYEQYF. The CDR3 DNA follows: TGTGCCTGGAGTGACATTGACTACGAGCAGTACTTC.

This rearrangement joins TRBV5-1 to TRBJ2-3; tentative D call: TRBD2 (6 bases). Germline loops: CDR1 SGHRS, CDR2 YFSETQ. With 7 bases removed from V and 0 bases from J, the gap between germline ends came to 12 bases. The CDR3 has 14 amino acids. The CDR3: CASRRAGSTDTQYF. Written as DNA, the CDR3 is TGCGCCAGCCGAAGGGCGGGGAGCACAGATACGCAGTATTTT.

This clone appeared once. This chain links TRBV19 with TRBJ2-1, with TRBD2 matching 12 bases. The J segment lost 0 bases and the V segment lost 2 bases, leaving 8 bases of the junction unmatched. CDR1 is LNHDA, CDR2 SQIVND, per germline (reference sequence). The CDR3 runs to 19 residues. DNA of the CDR3: TGTGCCAGTAGTATATCACTAGCGGGGGGCCTAAGCTCCTACAATGAGCAGTTCTTC. Its protein product is CASSISLAGGLSSYNEQFF.

In this sample, this clone turned up a few times. This chain joins TRBV10-2 and TRBJ1-1; D gene unclear. The V gene's germline CDR1 is WSHSY and CDR2 SAAADI. The CDR3 spans 14 residues. Trimming removed 2 bases at V and 1 base at J, with 8 bases between. The CDR3 region is CASSETAQNTEAFF. CDR3 coding DNA: TGCGCCAGCAGTGAGACAGCCCAGAACACTGAAGCTTTCTTT.

This clone has just one count. The rearrangement uses TRBV19 and TRBJ1-4, with D possibly matching TRBD1 (5 bases). Between the trimmed V and J ends, which lost 3 bases and 8 bases, there was a span of 13 bases. Germline V gene lookup returns CDR1 LNHDA and CDR2 SQIVND (reference sequence). This CDR3 comprises 14 residues. The CDR3 DNA reads as TGTGCCAGTAGTATTGGGCAGGGAAACGAAAAACTGTTTTTT. The encoded protein is CASSIGQGNEKLFF.